This T cell receptor beta chain was sequenced for a study of cytomegalovirus exposure and HLA in healthy donors. Study context: Early released data had about 85 million unique TCRs, all coming from HLA-typed donors.

The PCR was carried out with 60 Vbeta primers and 13 Jbeta primers. Method: immunoSEQ multiplex PCR; TCRdb's copy keeps in-frame clones and lacks some. Among 200,000 to 250,000 clones listed, roughly 80% were seen once. The source material was PBMCs. The origin of this receptor is a man aged 40-55 years in good health and CMV-seronegative.

CDR3 DNA sequence: TGTGCCAGCAGCCATACTGGACAGGGAGAGGATACGCAGTATTTT. It codes for CASSHTGQGEDTQYF. The chain has TRBV13 and TRBJ2-3; 8 bases line up with TRBD1. The length of the CDR3 is 15 residues. The germline V gene has CDR1 PRHDT and CDR2 FYEKMQ (reference sequence). V gave up 5 bases and J gave up 6 bases; unmatched junction bases: 10.